The TCR beta chain under discussion was sequenced for a study of vaccination effects on CD4 cells after COVID-19. Broader study findings: Only a single clone (1 of 255 vaccine-induced clones in healthy vaccinees) cross-reacted with common cold coronaviruses.

ViraFEST assay sequencing came after antigen-specific CD4+ T cells were expanded with viral peptide pools. CD4+ T cells were isolated after less than 13 days of culture. Each vaccine recipient was nucleocapsid antibody negative and had no prior SARS-CoV-2 infection. With around 10 ug/ml peptides and around 10 IU/ml IL-2, approximately 2.1 million PBMC per well were cultured. The CDR3 has 13 residues. Germline V CDR1 and CDR2: MNHEY, SVGAGI. The V and J ends lost 2 bases and 8 bases respectively, with 9 bases between them. The table came from immunoSEQ multiplex PCR; TCRdb's copy has only in-frame clones and leaves some out. Of approximately 21,000 clones in the sample, approximately 74% were seen once. Comment on this clone: The antigen is unknown.

The sequences come from CD4+ T cells from PBMCs cultured with HCoV-NL63 spike peptides, collected before COVID-19 vaccination. The TCR originated in a human donor who received a COVID-19 vaccine. The gene calls are TRBV6-5 and TRBJ2-2, with D hard to call. CDR3: CASSYPRPGELFF. As DNA, the CDR3 is TGTGCCAGCAGTTACCCCAGACCGGGGGAGCTGTTTTTT.